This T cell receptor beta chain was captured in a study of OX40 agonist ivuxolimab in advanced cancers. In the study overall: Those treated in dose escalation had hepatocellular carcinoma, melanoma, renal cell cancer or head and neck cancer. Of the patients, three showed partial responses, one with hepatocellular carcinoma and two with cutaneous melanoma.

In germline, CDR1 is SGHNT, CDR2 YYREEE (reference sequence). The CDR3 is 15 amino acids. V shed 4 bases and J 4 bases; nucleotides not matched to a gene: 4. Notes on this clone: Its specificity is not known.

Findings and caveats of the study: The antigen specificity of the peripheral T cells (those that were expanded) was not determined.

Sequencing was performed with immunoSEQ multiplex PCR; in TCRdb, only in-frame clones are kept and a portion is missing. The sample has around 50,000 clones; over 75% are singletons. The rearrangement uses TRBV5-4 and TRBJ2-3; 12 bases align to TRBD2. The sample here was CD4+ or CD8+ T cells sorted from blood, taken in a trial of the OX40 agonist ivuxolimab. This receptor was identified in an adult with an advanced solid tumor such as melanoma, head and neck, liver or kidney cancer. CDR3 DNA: TGTGCCAGCAGCCGACTAGCGGGAGACCCAGATACGCAGTATTTT. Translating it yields CASSRLAGDPDTQYF.